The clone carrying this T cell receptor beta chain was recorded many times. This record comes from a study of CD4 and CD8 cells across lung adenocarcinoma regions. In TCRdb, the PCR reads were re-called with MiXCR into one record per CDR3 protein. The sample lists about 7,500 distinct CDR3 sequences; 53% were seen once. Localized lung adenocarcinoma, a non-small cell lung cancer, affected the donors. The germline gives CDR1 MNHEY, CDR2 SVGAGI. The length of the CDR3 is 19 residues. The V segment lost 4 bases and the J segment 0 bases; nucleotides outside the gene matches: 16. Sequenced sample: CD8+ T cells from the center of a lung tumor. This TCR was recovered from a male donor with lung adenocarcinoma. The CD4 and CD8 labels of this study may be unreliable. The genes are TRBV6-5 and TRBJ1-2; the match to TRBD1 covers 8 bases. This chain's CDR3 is CASSSRGRAYLGANYGYTF. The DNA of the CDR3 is TGTGCCAGCAGTTCCAGGGGGCGCGCATATCTGGGAGCTAACTATGGCTACACCTTC.